This entry lists 32 T cell receptor beta chains sequenced from one sample in a study of Tregs in tolerant kidney transplant recipients. This table comes from immunoSEQ multiplex PCR, and its TCRdb copy is limited to in-frame clones, with some not included. The repertoire holds 60,000 to 95,000 clones, 95% to 98% seen once, with approximately 0.52% in the top ten. The sequencing used CD4+ T cells from blood, collected before the transplant. Receptor source: a human donor who received a combined kidney and bone marrow transplant.

J is TRBJ2-2 and V is TRBV20-1; no definite D call. The CDR3 runs 10 residues. CDR1 is DFQATT and CDR2 is SNEGSKA in the germline V gene (reference sequence). The V end lost 6 bases, the J end lost 4 bases, and 3 bases lay between the germline ends. The CDR3 DNA sequence: TGCAGTGCGGCCACCGGGGAGCTGTTTTTT. This codes for CSAATGELFF.

The rearrangement joins TRBV7-3 to TRBJ1-2; perhaps TRBD1 as D (6 bases). The CDR3 is 14 residues long. The V end lost 5 bases, the J end lost 0 bases, and 10 bases lay between the germline ends. Germline V CDR1 and CDR2: SGHTA, FQGTGA. The CDR3 bases are TGTGCCAGCAGCGAGACAGGAGCTAACTATGGCTACACCTTC. The encoded protein is CASSETGANYGYTF.

The chain recombines TRBV4-2 with TRBJ2-7; no clear D gene. Germline lookup yields CDR1 LGHNA and CDR2 YNFKEQ. Trimming stripped 0 bases from V and 6 bases from J, with 3 bases between. The CDR3 sequence is 11 residues long. Written as DNA, the CDR3 is TGTGCCAGCAGCCAAGATCTCGAGCAGTACTTC. Translation: CASSQDLEQYF.

This chain links TRBV7-3 with TRBJ2-2; TRBD1 aligns across 12 bases. With 4 bases clipped from V and 5 bases from J, the junction kept 2 bases outside the gene matches. This CDR3 comprises 15 residues. Germline V gene lookup returns CDR1 SGHTA and CDR2 FQGTGA. CDR3 in DNA: TGTGCCAGCAGCTCGGGACAGGGGGCAACCGGGGAGCTGTTTTTT. Amino acid sequence: CASSSGQGATGELFF. The full variable domain, with the rest looked up from reference TRBV7-3 and TRBJ2-2, is GAGVSQTPSNKVTEKGKYVELRCDPISGHTALYWYRQSLGQGPEFLIYFQGTGAADDSGLPNDRFFAVRPEGSVSTLKIQRTERGDSAVYLCASSSGQGATGELFFGEGSRLTVL.

For the CDR3, the DNA is TGTGCCAGTAGTATAGAGGCTAGCGGGTACAATGAGCAGTTCTTC. Protein product: CASSIEASGYNEQFF. This rearrangement joins TRBV19 to TRBJ2-1, with TRBD2 identical over 8 bases. V gave up 0 bases and J gave up 4 bases; unmatched junction bases: 2. The CDR3 contains 15 residues. CDR1 and CDR2 (germline): LNHDA, SQIVND (reference sequence).

The chain couples TRBV5-6 to TRBJ2-7; 7 positions match TRBD1. This CDR3 region has 14 residues. Germline V gene data show CDR1 as SGHDT and CDR2 as YYEEEE. Unmatched junction bases numbered 7, after V lost 5 bases and J lost 2 bases. CDR3 region: CASRGGRTAYEQYF. CDR3 nucleotide sequence: TGTGCCAGCAGAGGGGGCAGGACGGCCTACGAGCAGTACTTC.

The chain uses TRBV9 and TRBJ2-2; no firm D call. This CDR3 region has 16 residues. Trimming removed 0 bases from V and 8 bases from J, with 17 bases in between. Germline V gene data show CDR1 as SGDLS and CDR2 as YYNGEE. CDR3 sequence: CASSVALVSRQGELFF. CDR3 bases: TGTGCCAGCAGCGTAGCTTTGGTCTCCCGACAAGGGGAGCTGTTTTTT.

CDR3 protein: CASSFSSGQETQYF. The CDR3 DNA is TGTGCCAGCAGCTTTTCATCGGGTCAAGAGACCCAGTACTTC. V usage is TRBV7-2 and J usage is TRBJ2-5; D unresolved. The CDR3 covers 14 residues. The germline gives CDR1 SGHTA, CDR2 FQGNSA. Deletions cut 3 bases from V and 2 bases from J, with 10 bases between.

The chain recombines TRBV4-1 with TRBJ2-5; D may be TRBD2 (6 bases). The CDR3 length is 16 residues. The V and J ends lost 1 base and 2 bases respectively, with 14 bases between them. Germline CDR1 and CDR2: MGHRA and YSYEKL. The chain's CDR3 is CASSQGRTTVQETQYF. The CDR3 DNA reads as TGCGCCAGCAGCCAAGGGAGGACTACCGTTCAAGAGACCCAGTACTTC.

The chain combines TRBV19 with TRBJ2-5; D might be TRBD2 (6 bases). V lost 3 bases, J lost 2 bases, and 16 bases lay in between. Germline V gene data show CDR1 as LNHDA and CDR2 as SQIVND (reference sequence). CDR3 size: 16 residues. In nucleotides, the CDR3 is TGTGCCAGTAGTATCGTCTACGGCGGGACGCAAGAGACCCAGTACTTC. Its protein product is CASSIVYGGTQETQYF.

V gene TRBV19 combines with J gene TRBJ1-1, with TRBD1 as a possible D gene (6 bases). The CDR3 contains 13 residues. V was shortened by 8 bases and J by 3 bases, with 13 bases between the two germline ends. Germline V gene data show CDR1 as LNHDA and CDR2 as SQIVND (reference sequence). The CDR3 protein is CASATGPDTEAFF. CDR3 coding DNA: TGTGCCAGTGCAACAGGGCCCGACACTGAAGCTTTCTTT.

This clone was seen a single time. The J gene is TRBJ2-6, the V gene TRBV19, with D possibly TRBD1 on 6 matching bases. The germline V and J ends were trimmed by 8 bases and 0 bases, with 14 bases remaining between them. Germline V lookup: CDR1 LNHDA, CDR2 SQIVND (reference sequence). CDR3 size: 16 residues. The CDR3 DNA reads as TGTGCCAGTTCGGACAGCCGCCGCTCTGGGGCCAACGTCCTGACTTTC. It codes for CASSDSRRSGANVLTF.

J is TRBJ1-2 and V is TRBV30, with 9 bases matching TRBD1. Trimming cost V 4 bases and J 4 bases; bases outside gene matches: 7. The CDR3 extends over 14 amino acids. Germline values: CDR1 GTSNPN, CDR2 SVGIG (reference sequence). The CDR3 DNA reads TGTGCCTGGACCCAACCGACAGGGGGCTATGGCTACACCTTC. Its protein product is CAWTQPTGGYGYTF.

CDR3 coding DNA: TGTGCCTGGACTCACAAGGGGGCCTACAATGAGCAGTTCTTC. It translates to CAWTHKGAYNEQFF. The chain recombines TRBV30 with TRBJ2-1; possibly TRBD1 for D (6 bases). Germline assignment: CDR1 GTSNPN and CDR2 SVGIG (reference sequence). This CDR3 is built from 14 residues. V was trimmed by 4 bases and J by 2 bases, leaving 12 bases between them. Full variable domain (rest looked up from reference TRBV30 and TRBJ2-1): SQTIHQWPATLVQPVGSPLSLECTVEGTSNPNLYWYRQAAGRGLQLLFYSVGIGQISSEVPQNLSASRPQDRQFILSSKKLLLSDSGFYLCAWTHKGAYNEQFFGPGTRLTVL.

The CDR3 nucleotides are TGTGCCAGCAGCCCCCAGGGCGTGGGGGAGGGCACTGAAGCTTTCTTT. This codes for CASSPQGVGEGTEAFF. The chain joins TRBV11-1 to TRBJ1-1, with D tentatively TRBD1 (5 bases). The V gene's germline CDR1 is SGHAT and CDR2 FQDESV (reference sequence). V was clipped by 5 bases and J by 4 bases, with 20 bases between them. The CDR3 is made up of 16 amino acids.

The rearrangement links TRBV5-6 to TRBJ1-2; a weak D match, TRBD1 (5 bases). The CDR3 runs 13 residues. The V gene's germline CDR1 is SGHDT and CDR2 YYEEEE. V gave up 0 bases and J gave up 2 bases, with 5 bases separating them. The CDR3 DNA follows: TGTGCCAGCAGCTTGGCAGGGAACTATGGCTACACCTTC. It is translated as CASSLAGNYGYTF.

CDR3 in DNA: TGTGCCAGTAGTAGTAGCGCCACCTACGAGCAGTACTTC. Translated, it gives CASSSSATYEQYF. The chain is built from TRBV19 and TRBJ2-7; D is perhaps TRBD2 (5 bases). Trimming pared 4 bases from V and 2 bases from J, leaving 9 bases between. This CDR3 has 13 residues. In germline, CDR1 is LNHDA, CDR2 SQIVND (reference sequence).

V gene TRBV9 combines with J gene TRBJ2-1; D uncertain. Germline V gene data show CDR1 as SGDLS and CDR2 as YYNGEE. This CDR3 spans 16 amino acids. Trimming pared 0 bases from V and 0 bases from J, leaving 10 bases between. CDR3: CASSVGGSISYNEQFF. The CDR3 region has the DNA TGTGCCAGCAGCGTAGGAGGATCTATCTCCTACAATGAGCAGTTCTTC.

The chain carries TRBV5-6 and TRBJ2-1; 7 bases fit TRBD2. The germline CDR1 and CDR2 sequences are SGHDT and YYEEEE. V lost 2 bases and J lost 6; bases outside the gene matches: 8. The CDR3 runs 15 residues. The CDR3 DNA follows: TGTGCCAGCAGCTTAAGGAGACTAGCTTCCAATGAGCAGTTCTTC. Amino acid sequence: CASSLRRLASNEQFF.

The chain employs TRBV7-9 and TRBJ2-7, with TRBD2 matching 9 bases. This CDR3 is built from 16 residues. With V trimmed by 3 bases and J by 7 bases, 13 bases remained unmatched. Germline CDR1 SEHNR, CDR2 FQNEAQ (reference sequence). CDR3 nucleotides: TGTGCCAGCAGCTTGTCGCTAGCGGGATCGGGTAGTGAGCAGTACTTC. Its translation is CASSLSLAGSGSEQYF.

The chain couples TRBV9 to TRBJ2-5; 7 bases are shared with TRBD2. The last part of the DNA fits TRBJ2-7 better; the J call may be wrong. CDR3 length: 14 residues. Germline values: CDR1 SGDLS, CDR2 YYNGEE. This CDR3 is CASSVGAGAHEQYF. DNA of the CDR3: TGTGCCAGCAGCGTAGGTGCGGGAGCCCACGAGCAGTACTTC.

The rearrangement links TRBV19 to TRBJ1-2; 10 positions match TRBD1. The germline gives CDR1 LNHDA, CDR2 SQIVND (reference sequence). The length of the CDR3 is 13 residues. The CDR3 bases are TGTGCTATATTAGGACAGGGGGGGAATGGCTACACCTTC. It is translated as CAILGQGGNGYTF.

The rearrangement uses TRBV12-5 and TRBJ2-7; 11 bases match TRBD2. The junction had 5 bases not matched to a gene; V was cut back by 0 bases and J by 7 bases. The CDR3 runs to 15 residues. Looked up from germline, CDR1 is LGHNT and CDR2 is FRNRAP. The DNA of the CDR3 is TGTGCTAGTGGTTTGGTAACTAGCGGGAGTGCAGAGCAGTACTTC. Amino acid sequence: CASGLVTSGSAEQYF.

V is TRBV7-2 and J is TRBJ2-7; no clear D. The germline V and J ends were trimmed by 7 bases and 4 bases, with 14 bases remaining between them. The CDR3 has 13 amino acids. Germline CDR1 SGHTA, CDR2 FQGNSA. CDR3 sequence reads: CASTLSASYEQYF. The DNA for the CDR3 is TGTGCCAGCACCCTTTCTGCGAGTTACGAGCAGTACTTC.

The rearrangement uses TRBV15 and TRBJ2-2; D not resolved. V shed 1 base and J shed 0 bases, with 9 bases lying between them. CDR3 size: 16 residues. CDR1 is LNHNV and CDR2 is YYDKDF in the germline V gene (reference sequence). Here the CDR3 reads CATSRVRISNTGELFF. The CDR3 nucleotides are TGTGCCACCAGCAGAGTGCGGATATCGAACACCGGGGAGCTGTTTTTT.

This clone is a singleton in its sample. The chain links TRBV10-3 to TRBJ2-7; 13 bases match TRBD2. Per germline, CDR1 ENHRY and CDR2 SYGVKD. This CDR3 comprises 15 residues. With V trimmed by 3 bases and J by 4 bases, 3 bases remained unmatched. The CDR3 region has the DNA TGTGCCATCAGTGATTGGACTAGCGGGAGTTACGAGCAGTACTTC. It is translated as CAISDWTSGSYEQYF.

V is TRBV7-3 and J is TRBJ2-1; D unresolved. V lost 5 bases to trimming and J lost 3 bases, with 8 bases between them. CDR1 and CDR2 from the germline V gene are SGHTA and FQGTGA. This CDR3 has 13 residues. The CDR3 loop reads CASSPYLYNEQFF. CDR3 DNA sequence: TGTGCCAGCAGCCCTTATCTCTACAATGAGCAGTTCTTC.

This clone was observed once. Within the sample, other DNA sequences also encode this same CDR3. This chain uses TRBV5-1 with TRBJ2-1; a possible D gene is TRBD1 (5 bases). The CDR3 sequence is 14 residues long. V lost 0 bases to trimming and J lost 5 bases, with 9 bases between them. The V gene's germline CDR1 is SGHRS and CDR2 YFSETQ. DNA for the CDR3: TGCGCCAGCAGCTTGGGCACCAGGGACAATGAGCAGTTCTTC. This sequence encodes CASSLGTRDNEQFF. Full variable domain (rest looked up from reference TRBV5-1 and TRBJ2-1): KAGVTQTPRYLIKTRGQQVTLSCSPISGHRSVSWYQQTPGQGLQFLFEYFSETQRNKGNFPGRFSGRQFSNSRSEMNVSTLELGDSALYLCASSLGTRDNEQFFGPGTRLTVL.

The gene calls are TRBV11-3 and TRBJ2-1, with unresolved D. CDR1 SGHNT and CDR2 YENEEA come from the germline V gene. The CDR3 is made up of 14 amino acids. V lost 7 bases and J 0 bases, leaving 10 bases between the germline ends. CDR3 coding DNA: TGTGCCAGCACCGACAAGAGCTCCTACAATGAGCAGTTCTTC. It translates to CASTDKSSYNEQFF.

This clone appeared a single time. This chain joins TRBV2 and TRBJ1-5, with D tentatively TRBD1 (5 bases). This CDR3 is 15 amino acids long. The germline gives CDR1 SNHLY, CDR2 FYNNEI. Trimming shortened V by 2 bases and J by 4 bases, and 12 bases separated the two germline ends. The CDR3 sequence: CASSESGVGNQPQHF. CDR3 nucleotide sequence: TGTGCCAGCAGTGAATCGGGGGTGGGAAATCAGCCCCAGCATTTT.

The DNA for the CDR3 is TGCAGTGCAACAGACAGCTATGGCTACACCTTC. Translation: CSATDSYGYTF. The rearrangement joins TRBV20-1 to TRBJ1-2; tentatively, D is TRBD1 (5 bases). V shed 6 bases and J shed 4 bases, with 9 bases lying between them. In germline, CDR1 is DFQATT, CDR2 SNEGSKA (reference sequence). The CDR3 has 11 residues.

This chain joins TRBV28 and TRBJ1-2; TRBD1 is a possible D gene (6 bases). V gave up 9 bases and J gave up 8 bases, with 16 bases separating them. This CDR3 is 12 amino acids long. The germline V gene has CDR1 MDHEN and CDR2 SYDVKM. CDR3 nucleotides: TGTGCCAGTACCACCCAGGGGAAGGGCTACACCTTC. Translated, it gives CASTTQGKGYTF.